This T cell receptor beta chain was recorded in a study of blood T cell repertoires in COVID-19. On the study more broadly: In each case, the material was cDNA or gDNA derived from T cells, B-cell-depleted T cells, or PBMCs.

CDR3 length: 21 amino acids. The V gene end was trimmed by 8 bases and the J gene end by 2 bases; junction bases not matched to a gene: 24. The germline V gene encodes CDR1 LNHDA and CDR2 SQIVND (reference sequence). The study drew participants aged about 18 to 89 years from approximately 25 US areas. Authors' processing steps: For nucleated cells, counts were estimated from reference gene primer amplification. TCRdb keeps only in-frame clones here, not all; method: immunoSEQ multiplex PCR. D and trimming were read from the DNA, whereas the V and J calls and clone size are those reported in that table. The sample includes roughly 240,000 clones, 80% to 90% of them seen just once.

The V and J genes are TRBV19 and TRBJ1-5; 10 positions match TRBD1. The sequence was collected from a woman in her forties who had been exposed to COVID-19. Sequencing was performed on PBMCs or T cells enriched from blood (not recorded which). The CDR3 region is CASLDLFTGDRGIMGNQPQHF. The DNA for the CDR3 is TGTGCCAGTCTAGACTTGTTTACAGGGGACAGGGGAATAATGGGCAATCAGCCCCAGCATTTT.